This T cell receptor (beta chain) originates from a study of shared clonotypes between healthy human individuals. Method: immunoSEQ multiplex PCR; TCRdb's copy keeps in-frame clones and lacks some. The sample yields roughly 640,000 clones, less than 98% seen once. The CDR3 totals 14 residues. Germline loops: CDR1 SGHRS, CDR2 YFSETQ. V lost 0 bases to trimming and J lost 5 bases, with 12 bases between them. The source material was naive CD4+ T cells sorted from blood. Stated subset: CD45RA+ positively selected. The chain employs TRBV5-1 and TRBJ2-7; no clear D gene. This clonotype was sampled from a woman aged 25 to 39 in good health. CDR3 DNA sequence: TGCGCCAGCAGCTTGGGAATGCGCAAAGACGAGCAGTACTTC. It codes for CASSLGMRKDEQYF.